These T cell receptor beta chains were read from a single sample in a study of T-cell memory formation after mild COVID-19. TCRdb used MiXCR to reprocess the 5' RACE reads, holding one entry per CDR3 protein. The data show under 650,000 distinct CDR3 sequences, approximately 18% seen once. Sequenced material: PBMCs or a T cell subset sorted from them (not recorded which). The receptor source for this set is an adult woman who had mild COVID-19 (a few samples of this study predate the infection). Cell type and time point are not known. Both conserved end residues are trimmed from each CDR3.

cdr3_aa: ASSPGPRGMVGELF; j_call: TRBJ2-2; v_call: TRBV14
cdr3_aa: ASSEEEGTVNTEAF; j_call: TRBJ1-1; v_call: TRBV6-1
cdr3_aa: ASSQGFQGQQY; j_call: TRBJ2-7; v_call: TRBV4-3
cdr3_aa: ASSSGDRSPNTEAF; j_call: TRBJ1-1; v_call: TRBV5-1
cdr3_aa: ASRRPGISGNTIY; j_call: TRBJ1-3; v_call: TRBV6-2/TRBV6-3
cdr3_aa: ASSLPHSGGRGRQY; j_call: TRBJ2-4; v_call: TRBV5-4
cdr3_aa: ASSRPTGGSYEQY; j_call: TRBJ2-7; v_call: TRBV12-3/TRBV12-4
cdr3_aa: ASSEGGQLNYGYT; j_call: TRBJ1-2; v_call: TRBV7-3
cdr3_aa: ASSEPGLALTGELF; j_call: TRBJ2-2; v_call: TRBV6-1
cdr3_aa: ASSSTLRGYTEAF; j_call: TRBJ1-1; v_call: TRBV6-5
cdr3_aa: ASSLGTIKGYKETQY; j_call: TRBJ2-5; v_call: TRBV5-1
cdr3_aa: ASSPREGLTGELF; j_call: TRBJ2-2; v_call: TRBV9
cdr3_aa: ASSQVVGQGLYEQY; j_call: TRBJ2-7; v_call: TRBV14
cdr3_aa: ASSFWDRSNQPQH; j_call: TRBJ1-5; v_call: TRBV5-5
cdr3_aa: ASSLVMQGYEQY; j_call: TRBJ2-7; v_call: TRBV18
cdr3_aa: ASSLSLLAGGQDTQY; j_call: TRBJ2-3; v_call: TRBV7-6
cdr3_aa: ASSWGDSLGNTIY; j_call: TRBJ1-3; v_call: TRBV5-1
cdr3_aa: ASSEGSRYGYT; j_call: TRBJ1-2; v_call: TRBV6-1
cdr3_aa: ASSIDRGSTDTQY; j_call: TRBJ2-3; v_call: TRBV12-3/TRBV12-4
cdr3_aa: SAIYTGRNTEAF; j_call: TRBJ1-1; v_call: TRBV20-1
cdr3_aa: SVGSAGKETQY; j_call: TRBJ2-5; v_call: TRBV29-1
cdr3_aa: STPGLSRIGNQPQH; j_call: TRBJ1-5; v_call: TRBV20-1
cdr3_aa: ASSLRDRLTDTQY; j_call: TRBJ2-3; v_call: TRBV3-1
cdr3_aa: ASSPMGGGTTGELF; j_call: TRBJ2-2; v_call: TRBV5-1
cdr3_aa: ASSQDRGQGVYIQY; j_call: TRBJ2-4; v_call: TRBV4-1
cdr3_aa: ASSQGPRGATNEKLF; j_call: TRBJ1-4; v_call: TRBV4-1
cdr3_aa: ASNSGGAGYGYT; j_call: TRBJ1-2; v_call: TRBV19
cdr3_aa: SGLRGEETQY; j_call: TRBJ2-5; v_call: TRBV20-1
cdr3_aa: ASSLDGGRAF; j_call: TRBJ1-1; v_call: TRBV11-2
cdr3_aa: ASRRTSENNEQF; j_call: TRBJ2-1; v_call: TRBV12-3/TRBV12-4
cdr3_aa: ASSTLAGGNTGELF; j_call: TRBJ2-2; v_call: TRBV5-1
cdr3_aa: ASSLRGRLAGGYYNEQF; j_call: TRBJ2-1; v_call: TRBV5-4
cdr3_aa: AWSLGVIGYTIY; j_call: TRBJ1-3; v_call: TRBV30
cdr3_aa: SVGRGAGADTQY; j_call: TRBJ2-3; v_call: TRBV29-1
cdr3_aa: SARGVTYNEQF; j_call: TRBJ2-1; v_call: TRBV20-1
cdr3_aa: ASSKGAQVNEQF; j_call: TRBJ2-1; v_call: TRBV2
cdr3_aa: ASSQVVGAAYGYT; j_call: TRBJ1-2; v_call: TRBV14
cdr3_aa: ASSFSGNGEQF; j_call: TRBJ2-1; v_call: TRBV5-1
cdr3_aa: ASTPNLNYGYT; j_call: TRBJ1-2; v_call: TRBV5-4
cdr3_aa: ASRPTGAAETQY; j_call: TRBJ2-5; v_call: TRBV5-1
cdr3_aa: ASSPGSSTEAF; j_call: TRBJ1-1; v_call: TRBV12-3/TRBV12-4
cdr3_aa: ASSLAGQGNTEAF; j_call: TRBJ1-1; v_call: TRBV4-1
cdr3_aa: ASSLQVGEQY; j_call: TRBJ2-7; v_call: TRBV11-2
cdr3_aa: AWSVRRGETQY; j_call: TRBJ2-5; v_call: TRBV30
cdr3_aa: ASSQEVVDPGELF; j_call: TRBJ2-2; v_call: TRBV4-3
cdr3_aa: ASSIQWDSPEAF; j_call: TRBJ1-1; v_call: TRBV5-6
cdr3_aa: ASSTGGVYEQY; j_call: TRBJ2-7; v_call: TRBV10-2
cdr3_aa: ASLSMRAPYEVYGYT; j_call: TRBJ1-2; v_call: TRBV5-5
cdr3_aa: ASKPMTGGRRTEAF; j_call: TRBJ1-1; v_call: TRBV7-9